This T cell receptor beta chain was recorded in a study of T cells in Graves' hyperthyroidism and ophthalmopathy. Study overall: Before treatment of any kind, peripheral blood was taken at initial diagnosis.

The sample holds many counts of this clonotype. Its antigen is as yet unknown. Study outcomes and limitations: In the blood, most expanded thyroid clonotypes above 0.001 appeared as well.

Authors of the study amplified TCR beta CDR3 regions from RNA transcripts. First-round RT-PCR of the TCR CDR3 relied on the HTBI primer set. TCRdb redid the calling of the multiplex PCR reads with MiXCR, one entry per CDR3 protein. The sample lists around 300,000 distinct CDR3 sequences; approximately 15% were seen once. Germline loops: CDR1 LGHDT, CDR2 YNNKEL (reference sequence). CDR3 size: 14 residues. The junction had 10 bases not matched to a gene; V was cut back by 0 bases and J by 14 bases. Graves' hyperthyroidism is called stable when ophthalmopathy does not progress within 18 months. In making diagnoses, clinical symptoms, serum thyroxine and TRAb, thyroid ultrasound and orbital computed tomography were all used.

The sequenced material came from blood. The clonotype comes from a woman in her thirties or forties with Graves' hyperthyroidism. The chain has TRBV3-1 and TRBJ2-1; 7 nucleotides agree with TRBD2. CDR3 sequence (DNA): TGTGCCAGCAGCCAAGATCAGCGGGACTTAGGGAAGTTCTTC. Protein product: CASSQDQRDLGKFF.